This is a list of T cell receptor beta chains from one sample in a study of post-analysis software for immune sequencing data. TCRdb re-called the PCR reads with MiXCR, one entry per CDR3 protein. The profile shows approximately 250,000 distinct CDR3 sequences, about 40% of them singletons. The sequencing sample was made of blood. These receptors originate from a girl between 10 and 17 years old with multiple sclerosis. Each CDR3 is given with its conserved first and last residue.

TRBJ2-5 | TRBV2 | CASSPDSAETQYF
TRBJ2-1 | TRBV6-5 | CASSPGTSGGYNEQFF
TRBJ1-1 | TRBV29-1 | CSVQGRASNTEAFF
TRBJ1-1 | TRBV16 | CASSRDSGSPEAFF
TRBJ2-5 | TRBV5-1 | CASSPDRVQTQYF
TRBJ2-7 | TRBV10-3 | CAITAGVRHEQYF
TRBJ2-7 | TRBV2 | CASSEDGVYEQYF
TRBJ1-2 | TRBV27 | CASSPGHIGYGYTF
TRBJ2-7 | TRBV6-6 | CATTGTSGGSEQYF
TRBJ1-5 | TRBV6-6 | CASSYGQGDQPQHF
TRBJ2-1 | TRBV20-1 | CSARDRSARRTYNEQFF
TRBJ1-4 | TRBV12-3/TRBV12-4 | CTSSFGTGNEKLFF
TRBJ1-5 | TRBV4-2 | CASSQDQGAGNQPQHF
TRBJ2-1 | TRBV20-1 | CSARPERVGEQFF
TRBJ2-3 | TRBV20-1 | CSARDAGEASTDTQYF
TRBJ2-6 | TRBV28 | CASSLSDGGANVLTF
TRBJ2-6 | TRBV5-1 | CASRLSSGANVLTF